This T cell receptor (beta chain) was retrieved from a study of T-cell memory formation after mild COVID-19. TCRdb analysed the 5' RACE reads with MiXCR anew, one entry per CDR3 protein. This sample has about 110,000 distinct CDR3 sequences; 15% to 20% occur once, and the top ten carry roughly 6%. In germline, CDR1 is SGHRS, CDR2 YFSETQ. The CDR3 has 15 residues. V shed 4 bases and J shed 0 bases, with 11 bases lying between them. Material: PBMCs or a T cell subset sorted from them (not recorded which). The rearrangement links TRBV5-1 to TRBJ1-3, with D perhaps matching TRBD1 (5 bases). This receptor was taken from a man aged 18-30 years who had mild COVID-19 (a few samples of this study predate the infection). Cell type and time point are not known. The CDR3 bases are TGCGCCAGCAGCGGGGACGTAGGCTCTGGAAACACCATATATTTT. Amino acids: CASSGDVGSGNTIYF. The full variable domain, in which reference TRBV5-1 and TRBJ1-3 provide the parts outside the CDR3, is KAGVTQTPRYLIKTRGQQVTLSCSPISGHRSVSWYQQTPGQGLQFLFEYFSETQRNKGNFPGRFSGRQFSNSRSEMNVSTLELGDSALYLCASSGDVGSGNTIYFGEGSWLTVV.